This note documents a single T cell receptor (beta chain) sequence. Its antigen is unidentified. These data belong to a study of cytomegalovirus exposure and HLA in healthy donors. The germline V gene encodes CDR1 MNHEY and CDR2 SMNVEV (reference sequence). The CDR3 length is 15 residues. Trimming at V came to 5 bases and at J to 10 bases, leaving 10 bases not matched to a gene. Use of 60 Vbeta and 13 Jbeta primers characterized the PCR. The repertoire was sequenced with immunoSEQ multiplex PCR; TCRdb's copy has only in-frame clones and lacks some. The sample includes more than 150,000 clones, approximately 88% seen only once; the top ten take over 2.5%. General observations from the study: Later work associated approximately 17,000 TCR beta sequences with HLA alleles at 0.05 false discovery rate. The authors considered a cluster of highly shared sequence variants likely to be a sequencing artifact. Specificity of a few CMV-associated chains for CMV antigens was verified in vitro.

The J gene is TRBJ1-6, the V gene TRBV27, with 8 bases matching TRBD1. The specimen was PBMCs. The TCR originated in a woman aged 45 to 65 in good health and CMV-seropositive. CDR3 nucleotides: TGTGCCAGCAGTCCGTTGGGACAGGCAGGATCACCCCTCCACTTT. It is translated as CASSPLGQAGSPLHF.